Listed here are 24 T cell receptor beta chains from one sample, sequenced in a study of response to subunit inactivated influenza vaccine. TCRdb re-derived calls from the RT-PCR reads in MiXCR, one entry per CDR3 protein. The sample lists about 830,000 distinct CDR3 sequences, roughly 18% seen once, with about 11% in the top ten. The material sequenced was PBMCs from blood, taken 4 to 6 days after vaccination. The receptors stem from a man aged 45 to 65 who received an inactivated influenza vaccine.

This clonotype showed up many times. This chain links TRBV4-1 with TRBJ2-3, with D possibly being TRBD1 (5 bases). This CDR3 has 17 residues. V was clipped by 3 bases and J by 6 bases, with 22 bases between them. CDR1 is MGHRA and CDR2 is YSYEKL in the germline V gene. The CDR3 spells CASSHPTRRGSRDTQYF. CDR3 DNA sequence: TGCGCCAGCAGCCACCCCACCCGAAGGGGTTCGAGGGATACGCAGTATTTT.

The chain has TRBV20-1 and TRBJ2-3; 9 bases are shared with TRBD1. The CDR3 totals 13 residues. CDR1 and CDR2 (germline): DFQATT, SNEGSKA (reference sequence). Trimming at V came to 6 bases and at J to 2 bases, leaving 3 bases not matched to a gene. CDR3 in amino acids: CSAEQGATDTQYF. CDR3 DNA sequence: TGCAGTGCCGAACAGGGGGCCACAGATACGCAGTATTTT.

There are a few counts of this clonotype. This chain connects TRBV6-1 to TRBJ2-1; D could derive from TRBD1 or TRBD2 (5 bases each). The CDR3 runs 15 residues. V lost 7 bases to trimming and J lost 2 bases, with 15 bases between them. CDR1 MNHNS and CDR2 SASEGT come from the germline V gene. The CDR3 DNA reads TGTGCCAGCACTACAACCCCGGGACCCTACAATGAGCAGTTCTTC. Translating gives CASTTTPGPYNEQFF.

This clonotype has just a few counts. The rearrangement uses TRBV12-3 or TRBV12-4 and TRBJ1-6, with D uncertain. V was trimmed by 5 bases and J by 6 bases, leaving 14 bases between them. This CDR3 contains 15 residues. As DNA, the CDR3 is TGTGCCAGCAGTGCTTCGGGCAGCCTTAATTCACCCCTCCACTTT. It specifies CASSASGSLNSPLHF.

The V and J genes are TRBV7-3 and TRBJ2-3; 9 bases agree with TRBD2. Trimming removed 5 bases from V and 0 bases from J; junction bases left unmatched: 12. CDR3 size: 18 residues. CDR1 is SGHTA and CDR2 is FQGTGA in the germline V gene. The CDR3 sequence: CASSTIERLAASTDTQYF. CDR3 coding DNA: TGTGCCAGCAGCACTATAGAAAGACTAGCGGCCAGCACAGATACGCAGTATTTT.

A remark on this clonotype: A read error may account for a junction end that differs from germline. The genes are TRBV25-1 and TRBJ2-3; TRBD2 aligns across 8 bases. CDR3 size: 11 residues. Per germline, CDR1 MGHDK and CDR2 SYGVNS. In nucleotides, the CDR3 is TGTGCCAGCAGAAGGGGACTAGTTGTCTCTTTT. Translating gives CASRRGLVVSF.

This clonotype was seen many times. V and J are TRBV7-2 and TRBJ2-7; TRBD2 matches 9 bases. Germline trimming cut 3 bases from V and 6 bases from J; bases unmatched to any gene: 6. Germline loops: CDR1 SGHTA, CDR2 FQGNSA. CDR3 length equals 14 residues. The chain's CDR3 is CASSFIAGEGEQYF. The CDR3 DNA reads TGTGCCAGCAGCTTCATAGCGGGAGAGGGCGAGCAGTACTTC.

J is TRBJ2-6 and V is TRBV27; 9 bases match TRBD1. V was clipped by 3 bases and J by 2 bases; unmatched bases: 2. The CDR3 has 16 residues. Germline V CDR1 and CDR2: MNHEY, SMNVEV (reference sequence). This CDR3 is CASSFTGGAGANVLTF. The CDR3 coding sequence is TGTGCCAGCAGTTTTACAGGGGGCGCTGGGGCCAACGTCCTGACTTTC.

A few counts support this clonotype. The J gene is TRBJ2-3, the V gene TRBV6-2 or TRBV6-3, with D possibly matching TRBD2 (5 bases). Germline-derived CDR1 and CDR2 are MNHEY and SVGEGT. V was clipped by 4 bases and J by 1 base, with 12 bases between them. The CDR3 is 15 amino acids. The DNA for the CDR3 is TGTGCCAGCAGTTTGGAGGTTAGCGGCACAGATACGCAGTATTTT. Protein product: CASSLEVSGTDTQYF.

This clonotype came up many times. The chain is built from TRBV7-2 and TRBJ2-1, with a possible D match to TRBD1 (7 bases). The germline V gene has CDR1 SGHTA and CDR2 FQGNSA. V was pared by 1 base and J by 4 bases, with 17 bases between. This CDR3 has 17 amino acids. CDR3 DNA: TGTGCCAGCAGCTTAGTCGGGACGCAGGGGGGATACAATGAGCAGTTCTTC. Translation gives CASSLVGTQGGYNEQFF.

This clonotype was seen at least ten times. V is TRBV29-1 and J is TRBJ2-2, with TRBD1 identical over 7 bases. Germline V gene sequence: CDR1 SQVTM, CDR2 ANQGSEA. Trimming removed 1 base from V and 13 bases from J; junction bases left unmatched: 6. The CDR3 has 12 residues. The DNA for the CDR3 is TGCAGCGTTGAAGGGGGCCGACAGGGGCTGTTTTTT. Protein product: CSVEGGRQGLFF.

This clonotype was observed a few times. This chain uses TRBV7-2 with TRBJ2-1, with D perhaps matching TRBD2 (6 bases). Germline-derived CDR1 and CDR2 are SGHTA and FQGNSA. The germline V and J ends were trimmed by 8 bases and 5 bases, with 13 bases remaining between them. This CDR3 contains 13 residues. The CDR3 sequence is CASRLGLDNEQFF. The CDR3 coding sequence is TGTGCCAGCCGACTAGGGTTGGACAATGAGCAGTTCTTC.

This clonotype was detected only a few times. The chain has TRBV5-1 and TRBJ2-5; D is possibly TRBD2 (7 bases). Trimming took off 7 bases at V and 5 bases at J, with 18 bases between the two ends. Germline values: CDR1 SGHRS, CDR2 YFSETQ. This CDR3 contains 14 residues. This CDR3 is CASGPGGFGETQYF. The CDR3 nucleotides read TGCGCCAGCGGCCCGGGGGGCTTTGGGGAGACCCAGTACTTC.

The V and J genes are TRBV7-9 and TRBJ2-7; TRBD1 is a possible D gene (6 bases). The CDR3 sequence is 15 residues long. Germline V lookup: CDR1 SEHNR, CDR2 FQNEAQ (reference sequence). V was trimmed by 3 bases and J by 2 bases, leaving 14 bases between them. The CDR3 DNA reads TGTGCCAGCAGCTTGATATCCGGGACACCCTACGAGCAGTACTTC. This sequence encodes CASSLISGTPYEQYF. Drawing the rest from reference TRBV7-9 and TRBJ2-7, the complete variable domain is DTGVSQNPRHKITKRGQNVTFRCDPISEHNRLYWYRQTLGQGPEFLTYFQNEAQLEKSRLLSDRFSAERPKGSFSTLEIQRTEQGDSAMYLCASSLISGTPYEQYFGPGTRLTVT.

The table lists this clonotype with a few counts. The chain carries TRBV20-1 and TRBJ2-7; either TRBD1 or TRBD2 may supply D (5 bases each). Trimming took off 5 bases at V and 0 bases at J, with 11 bases between the two ends. CDR1 and CDR2 from the germline V gene are DFQATT and SNEGSKA (reference sequence). CDR3 size: 13 residues. CDR3 in amino acids: CSARSGRSYEQYF. The CDR3 DNA follows: TGCAGTGCTCGTTCGGGACGCTCCTACGAGCAGTACTTC.

This chain connects TRBV20-1 to TRBJ1-6, with D tentatively TRBD1 (5 bases). V lost 3 bases and J 9 bases, leaving 12 bases between the germline ends. CDR1 and CDR2 (germline): DFQATT, SNEGSKA (reference sequence). The CDR3 covers 13 residues. CDR3 DNA sequence: TGCAGTGCTAGTGGGGGAGAAGGTTCACCCCTCCACTTT. Translated, it gives CSASGGEGSPLHF.

The chain has TRBV7-2 and TRBJ2-7; 7 nucleotides agree with TRBD1. This CDR3 comprises 13 residues. With 5 bases clipped from V and 6 bases from J, the junction kept 7 bases outside the gene matches. CDR1 and CDR2 from the germline V gene are SGHTA and FQGNSA. CDR3 loop: CASSTTTGSEQYF. CDR3 nucleotides: TGTGCCAGCAGCACAACGACAGGGAGCGAGCAGTACTTC.

The table lists this clonotype with a few counts. The gene calls are TRBV7-2 and TRBJ1-2, with TRBD1 matching 8 bases. The CDR3 runs to 13 residues. Germline assignment: CDR1 SGHTA and CDR2 FQGNSA. J gave up 7 bases and V 7 bases, and 8 bases lay outside the gene matches. CDR3 bases: TGTGCCAGCACTCCAGACAGGGGCAGTGGCTACACCTTC. It translates to CASTPDRGSGYTF.

The sample holds a few counts of this clonotype. The V and J genes are TRBV20-1 and TRBJ2-7; D remains ambiguous. The ends were cut back, 5 bases at V and 4 bases at J, with 15 bases in the middle. Germline V gives CDR1 DFQATT, CDR2 SNEGSKA (reference sequence). This CDR3 region has 13 residues. The CDR3 sequence: CSAPRVGLYEQYF. CDR3 DNA: TGCAGTGCTCCAAGGGTAGGATTGTACGAGCAGTACTTC.

V is TRBV10-2 and J is TRBJ2-7, with 7 bases lining up with TRBD1. CDR3 length: 15 amino acids. Germline V gives CDR1 WSHSY, CDR2 SAAADI. V was pared by 3 bases and J by 3 bases, with 8 bases of the junction left unmatched. In nucleotides, the CDR3 is TGCGCCAGCAGTGATCTCCGGGACAGAAACTACGAGCAGTACTTC. This codes for CASSDLRDRNYEQYF.

The chain combines TRBV24-1 with TRBJ2-7, with a possible D match to TRBD2 (6 bases). The CDR3 contains 17 residues. In germline, CDR1 is KGHDR, CDR2 SFDVKD. Trimming took off 6 bases at V and 3 bases at J, with 23 bases between the two ends. The CDR3 nucleotides are TGTGCCACCAGTACTCTAGCATTGGGAGGCAAGAACTACGAGCAGTACTTC. Residues: CATSTLALGGKNYEQYF.

The table lists this clonotype with many counts. The chain recombines TRBV2 with TRBJ2-5, with 7 positions matching TRBD1. V dropped 7 bases and J dropped 0; count of bases not matched to a gene: 5. Germline V CDR1 and CDR2: SNHLY, FYNNEI. The CDR3 has 14 residues. The CDR3 DNA sequence: TGTGCCAGCAATCGGGACAGCTACCAAGAGACCCAGTACTTC. Translation gives CASNRDSYQETQYF. The full variable domain, with the rest looked up from reference TRBV2 and TRBJ2-5, is EPEVTQTPSHQVTQMGQEVILRCVPISNHLYFYWYRQILGQKVEFLVSFYNNEISEKSEIFDDQFSVERPDGSNFTLKIRSTKLEDSAMYFCASNRDSYQETQYFGPGTRLLVL.

This clonotype was picked up a small number of times. The rearrangement links TRBV29-1 to TRBJ1-1; D may be TRBD1 (5 bases). Germline CDR1 and CDR2: SQVTM and ANQGSEA. This CDR3 region has 15 residues. The germline V and J ends were trimmed by 4 bases and 1 base, with 16 bases remaining between them. The CDR3 region is CSVGFTRATNTEAFF. The CDR3 nucleotides are TGCAGCGTTGGATTTACCAGGGCCACGAACACTGAAGCTTTCTTT.

This clonotype showed up many times. The rearrangement uses TRBV29-1 and TRBJ2-3; D remains ambiguous. The CDR3 sequence is 13 residues long. Looked up from germline, CDR1 is SQVTM and CDR2 is ANQGSEA. Deletions cut 0 bases from V and 6 bases from J, with 10 bases between. DNA for the CDR3: TGCAGCGTTGAAGATCGAAGTCACGATACGCAGTATTTT. This encodes CSVEDRSHDTQYF.